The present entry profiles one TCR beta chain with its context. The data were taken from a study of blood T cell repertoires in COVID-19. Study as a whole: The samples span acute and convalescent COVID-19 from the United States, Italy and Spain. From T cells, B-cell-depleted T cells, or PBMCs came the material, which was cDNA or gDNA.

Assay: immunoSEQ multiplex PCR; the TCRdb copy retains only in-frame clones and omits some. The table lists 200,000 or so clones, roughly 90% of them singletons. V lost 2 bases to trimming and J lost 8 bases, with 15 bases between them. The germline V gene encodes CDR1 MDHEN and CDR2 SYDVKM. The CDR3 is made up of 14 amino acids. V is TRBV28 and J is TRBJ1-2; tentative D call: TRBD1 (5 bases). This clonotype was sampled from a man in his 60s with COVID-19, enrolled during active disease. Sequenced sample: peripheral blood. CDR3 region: CASSLDGARVGYTF. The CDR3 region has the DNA TGTGCCAGCAGTTTAGATGGGGCTAGGGTGGGCTACACCTTC.